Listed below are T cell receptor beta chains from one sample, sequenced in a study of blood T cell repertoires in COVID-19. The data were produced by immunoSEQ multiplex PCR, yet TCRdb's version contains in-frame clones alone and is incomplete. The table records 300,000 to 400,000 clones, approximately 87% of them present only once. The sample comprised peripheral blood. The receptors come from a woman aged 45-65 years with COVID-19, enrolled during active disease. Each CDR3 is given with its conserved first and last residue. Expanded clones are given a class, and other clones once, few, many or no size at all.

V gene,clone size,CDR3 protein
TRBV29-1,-,CSAPGQSMNTEAFF
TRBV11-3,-,CASSLEEGTGGLDEQYF
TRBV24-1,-,CATSEPLAGGSTDTQYF
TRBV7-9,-,CASSLQPSQVQETQYF
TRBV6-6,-,CASTRTRGENTEAFF
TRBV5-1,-,CASSPLAGGYNEQFF
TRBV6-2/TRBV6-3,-,CASSRLAGGEQYF
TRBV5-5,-,CASSPTGAEAFF
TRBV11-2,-,CASSLVISGSREQFF
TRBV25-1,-,CASIGDWGHEQYF
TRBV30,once,CAWTVGSLFGYTF
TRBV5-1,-,CASSYDRGQKAFF